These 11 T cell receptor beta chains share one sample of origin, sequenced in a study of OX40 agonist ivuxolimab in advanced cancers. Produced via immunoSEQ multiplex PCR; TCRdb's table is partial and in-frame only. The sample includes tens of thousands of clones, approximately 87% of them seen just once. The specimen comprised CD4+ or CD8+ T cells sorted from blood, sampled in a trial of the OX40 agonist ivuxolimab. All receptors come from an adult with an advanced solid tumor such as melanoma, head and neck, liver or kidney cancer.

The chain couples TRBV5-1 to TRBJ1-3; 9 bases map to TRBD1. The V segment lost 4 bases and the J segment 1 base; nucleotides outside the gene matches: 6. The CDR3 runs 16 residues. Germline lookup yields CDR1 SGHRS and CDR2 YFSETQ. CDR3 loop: CASSGGTGRSGNTIYF. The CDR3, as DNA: TGCGCCAGCAGCGGGGGGACAGGGCGTTCTGGAAACACCATATATTTT.

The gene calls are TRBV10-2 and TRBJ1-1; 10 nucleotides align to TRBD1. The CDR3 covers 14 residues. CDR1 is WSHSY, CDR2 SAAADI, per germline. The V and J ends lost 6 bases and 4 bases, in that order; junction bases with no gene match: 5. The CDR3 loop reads CASRDRGGGTEAFF. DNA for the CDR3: TGCGCCAGCAGGGACAGGGGGGGTGGCACTGAAGCTTTCTTT.

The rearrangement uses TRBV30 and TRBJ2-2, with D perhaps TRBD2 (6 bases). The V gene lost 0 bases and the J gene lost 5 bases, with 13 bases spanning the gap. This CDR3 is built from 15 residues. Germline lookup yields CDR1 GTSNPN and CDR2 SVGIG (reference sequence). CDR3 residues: CAWSVLGRRTGELFF. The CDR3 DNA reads TGTGCCTGGAGTGTACTCGGGAGACGAACCGGGGAGCTGTTTTTT.

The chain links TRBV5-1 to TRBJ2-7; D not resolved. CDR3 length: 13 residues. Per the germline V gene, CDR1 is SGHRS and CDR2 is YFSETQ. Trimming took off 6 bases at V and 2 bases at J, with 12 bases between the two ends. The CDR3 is CASTTRFPYEQYF. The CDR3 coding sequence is TGCGCCAGCACAACGCGATTCCCCTACGAGCAGTACTTC.

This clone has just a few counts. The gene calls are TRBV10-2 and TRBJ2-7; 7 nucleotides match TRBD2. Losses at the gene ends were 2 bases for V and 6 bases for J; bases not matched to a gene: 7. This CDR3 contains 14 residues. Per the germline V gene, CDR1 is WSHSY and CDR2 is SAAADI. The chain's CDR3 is CASSEKRLAAEQYF. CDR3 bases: TGCGCCAGCAGTGAGAAGAGACTAGCAGCCGAGCAGTACTTC.

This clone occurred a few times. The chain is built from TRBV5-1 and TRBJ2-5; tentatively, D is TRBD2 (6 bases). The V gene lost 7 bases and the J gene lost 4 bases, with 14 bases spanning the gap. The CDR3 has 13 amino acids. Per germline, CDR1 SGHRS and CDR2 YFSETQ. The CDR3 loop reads CASREPQIETQYF. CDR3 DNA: TGCGCCAGCCGGGAGCCCCAAATAGAGACCCAGTACTTC.

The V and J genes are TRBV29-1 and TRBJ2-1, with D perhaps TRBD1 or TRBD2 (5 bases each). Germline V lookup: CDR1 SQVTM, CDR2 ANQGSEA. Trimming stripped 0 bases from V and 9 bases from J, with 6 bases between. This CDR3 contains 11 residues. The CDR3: CSVEEGPEQFF. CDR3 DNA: TGCAGCGTTGAAGAGGGACCTGAGCAGTTCTTC.

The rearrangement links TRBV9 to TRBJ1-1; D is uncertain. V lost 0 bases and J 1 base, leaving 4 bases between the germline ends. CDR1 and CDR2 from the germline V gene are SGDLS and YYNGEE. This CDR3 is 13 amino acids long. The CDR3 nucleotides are TGTGCCAGCAGCGTAGGGAGGAACACTGAAGCTTTCTTT. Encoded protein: CASSVGRNTEAFF. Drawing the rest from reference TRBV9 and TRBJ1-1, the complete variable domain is DSGVTQTPKHLITATGQRVTLRCSPRSGDLSVYWYQQSLDQGLQFLIQYYNGEERAKGNILERFSAQQFPDLHSELNLSSLELGDSALYFCASSVGRNTEAFFGQGTRLTVV.

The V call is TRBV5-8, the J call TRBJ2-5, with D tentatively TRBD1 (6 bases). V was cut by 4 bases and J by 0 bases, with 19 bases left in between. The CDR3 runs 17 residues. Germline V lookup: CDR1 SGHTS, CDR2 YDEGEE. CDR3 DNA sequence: TGTGCCAGCAGCAGGGACGGGACACAATTGTACCAAGAGACCCAGTACTTC. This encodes CASSRDGTQLYQETQYF.

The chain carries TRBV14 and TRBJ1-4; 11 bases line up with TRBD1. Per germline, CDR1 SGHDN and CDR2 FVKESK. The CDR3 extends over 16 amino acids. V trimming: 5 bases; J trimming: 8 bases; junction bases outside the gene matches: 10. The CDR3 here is CASSARDRGMEEKLFF. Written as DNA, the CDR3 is TGTGCCAGCAGCGCTCGGGACAGGGGGATGGAAGAAAAACTGTTTTTT.

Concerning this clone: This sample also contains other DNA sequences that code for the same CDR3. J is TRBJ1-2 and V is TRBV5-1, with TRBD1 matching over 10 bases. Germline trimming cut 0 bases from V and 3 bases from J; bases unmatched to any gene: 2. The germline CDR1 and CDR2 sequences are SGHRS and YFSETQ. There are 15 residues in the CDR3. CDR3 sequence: CASSLEGQGDYGYTF. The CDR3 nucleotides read TGCGCCAGCAGCTTGGAAGGACAGGGGGACTATGGCTACACCTTC.